The 26 T cell receptor beta chains below come from one sample, sequenced in a study of blood T cell repertoires in COVID-19 (dated by TCRdb to the early 2020s). The library was made by the immunoSEQ multiplex PCR assay. This immuneACCESS table, as held by TCRdb, lists in-frame sequences with V and J called but not all clones. Of the missing ones, under half trace to an unresolved V gene in checked studies; the others have no known cause. This sample comprises some 99,000 clones, roughly 89% of them detected only once. In total, the top ten clones hold roughly 4.2% of the sample. The sample comprised peripheral blood. Every receptor here comes from a human donor with COVID-19, enrolled during active disease. The donor label of this sample is uncertain.

A remark on this clone: This CDR3 is also generated by other DNA sequences in the sample. The chain is built from TRBV5-1 and TRBJ2-3; a weak D match, TRBD1 (5 bases). The CDR3 has 14 amino acids. Germline V gene lookup returns CDR1 SGHRS and CDR2 YFSETQ. The germline V and J ends were trimmed by 2 bases and 4 bases, with 11 bases remaining between them. CDR3 region: CASSLGQGADTQYF. CDR3 in DNA: TGCGCCAGCAGCTTAGGGCAGGGCGCAGATACGCAGTATTTT.

The chain couples TRBV3-1 (or the pseudogene TRBV3-2) to TRBJ2-5, with a possible D match to TRBD2 (7 bases). The V gene lost 2 bases and the J gene lost 2 bases, with 18 bases spanning the gap. The CDR3 length is 17 residues. CDR1 is LGHDT, CDR2 YNNKEL, per germline (reference sequence). The CDR3 bases are TGTGCCAGCAGCCAAATCCCCGGGGGGCCGGATCAAGAGACCCAGTACTTC. Protein sequence: CASSQIPGGPDQETQYF.

The chain recombines TRBV5-1 with TRBJ2-1; tentative D call: TRBD1 (6 bases). The CDR3 spans 15 residues. Germline loops: CDR1 SGHRS, CDR2 YFSETQ. V gave up 0 bases and J gave up 4 bases, with 11 bases separating them. CDR3 loop: CASSLVAGAYNEQFF. CDR3 DNA: TGCGCCAGCAGCTTGGTAGCAGGGGCGTACAATGAGCAGTTCTTC.

DNA of the CDR3: TGTGCCAGCAGCCCATGGGACACATCCTACACCTTC. Residues: CASSPWDTSYTF. V usage is TRBV7-2 and J usage is TRBJ1-2, with D maybe TRBD1 (6 bases). CDR1 is SGHTA, CDR2 FQGNSA, per germline. Trimming shortened V by 5 bases and J by 10 bases, and 14 bases separated the two germline ends. The CDR3 spans 12 residues.

This rearrangement joins TRBV9 to TRBJ2-1; D may be TRBD1 (5 bases). V lost 7 bases, J lost 1 base, and 12 bases lay in between. The germline V gene encodes CDR1 SGDLS and CDR2 YYNGEE. The CDR3 loop spans 14 amino acids. The chain's CDR3 is CASALRGSYNEQFF. CDR3 bases: TGTGCCAGCGCACTAAGGGGTTCCTACAATGAGCAGTTCTTC.

This sequence joins TRBV12-3 or TRBV12-4 and TRBJ2-4, with 7 bases identical to TRBD1. V shed 7 bases, J shed 8 bases, and the junction held 8 bases outside the gene matches. The CDR3 totals 13 residues. CDR3 nucleotides: TGTGCCAGCAAATATACAGGGGAACACATTCAGTACTTC. Its translation: CASKYTGEHIQYF.

The chain carries TRBV7-8 and TRBJ2-7, with 10 bases identical to TRBD2. This CDR3 region has 14 residues. CDR1 and CDR2 from the germline V gene are SGHVS and FQNEAQ. With V trimmed by 5 bases and J by 5 bases, 6 bases remained unmatched. CDR3 in DNA: TGTGCCAGCAGCAGAACTAGCGGGATCAACGAGCAGTACTTC. Translation gives CASSRTSGINEQYF.

V is TRBV6-5 and J is TRBJ1-4; 9 nucleotides align to TRBD1. Germline CDR1 reads MNHEY; CDR2 reads SVGAGI. Losses at the gene ends were 6 bases for V and 5 bases for J; bases not matched to a gene: 7. The CDR3 consists of 15 residues. The CDR3 spells CASSYSGTGNEKLFF. CDR3 DNA sequence: TGTGCCAGCAGCTATTCCGGGACAGGGAATGAAAAACTGTTTTTT.

Here the CDR3 reads CAIKFAGGGTEAFF. CDR3 DNA: TGTGCCATCAAGTTCGCAGGGGGTGGTACTGAAGCTTTCTTT. This chain uses TRBV10-3 with TRBJ1-1, with 7 nucleotides matching TRBD1. The CDR3 runs to 14 residues. CDR1 is ENHRY, CDR2 SYGVKD, per germline. V lost 7 bases and J lost 5; bases outside the gene matches: 10.

The chain carries TRBV12-5 and TRBJ2-7, with 9 bases that match TRBD1. CDR3 length: 15 residues. The V gene's germline CDR1 is LGHNT and CDR2 FRNRAP. Germline trimming cut 6 bases from V and 3 bases from J; bases unmatched to any gene: 9. In DNA, the CDR3 is TGTGCTAGTGGCCTGGACAGGGGTGGAGGCTACGAGCAGTACTTC. It is translated as CASGLDRGGGYEQYF.

This chain connects TRBV11-3 to TRBJ2-1, with no clear D. V gave up 1 base and J gave up 7 bases, with 20 bases separating them. Germline CDR1 and CDR2: SGHNT and YENEEA. This CDR3 contains 17 residues. This CDR3 is CASSLAYPLTDGNEQFF. CDR3 nucleotide sequence: TGTGCCAGCAGCTTAGCATACCCGCTGACCGACGGGAATGAGCAGTTCTTC.

The chain employs TRBV24-1 and TRBJ2-2, with TRBD1 matching over 7 bases. Germline lookup yields CDR1 KGHDR and CDR2 SFDVKD. This CDR3 comprises 17 residues. The trim removed 4 bases at V and 2 bases at J, leaving 9 bases unmatched. The CDR3 nucleotides read TGTGCCACCAGTGACCCGCTTTCAGGGGGAAACACCGGGGAGCTGTTTTTT. Protein product: CATSDPLSGGNTGELFF.

This clone was seen a handful of times. The V call is TRBV5-4, the J call TRBJ2-1; the match to TRBD2 covers 11 bases. V lost 3 bases to trimming and J lost 8 bases; unmatched junction nucleotides: 7. CDR3 length: 15 residues. Germline CDR1 reads SGHNT; CDR2 reads YYREEE (reference sequence). CDR3 nucleotides: TGTGCCAGCAGCTATCGACTAGCGGGATGGGATGAGCAGTTCTTC. This gives the protein CASSYRLAGWDEQFF.

This clone occurred a few times. V is TRBV11-3 and J is TRBJ2-1, with a weak D call TRBD2 (6 bases). V was pared by 5 bases and J by 8 bases, with 22 bases between. Per the germline V gene, CDR1 is SGHNT and CDR2 is YENEEA. This CDR3 region has 16 residues. This chain's CDR3 is CASSPIPSGPWDEQFF. The CDR3, as DNA: TGTGCCAGCAGCCCTATCCCCAGCGGGCCCTGGGATGAGCAGTTCTTC.

The rearrangement uses TRBV6-2 or TRBV6-3 and TRBJ2-1; D gene ambiguous. V gave up 2 bases and J gave up 6 bases, with 5 bases separating them. Germline V gene sequence: CDR1 MNHEY, CDR2 SVGEGT. There are 12 residues in the CDR3. This CDR3 is CASSYGPNEQFF. Here the CDR3 DNA reads TGTGCCAGCAGTTACGGGCCCAATGAGCAGTTCTTC.

The chain is built from TRBV5-5 and TRBJ2-7; 9 positions agree with TRBD2. Germline lookup yields CDR1 SGHKS and CDR2 YYEKEE (reference sequence). CDR3 length: 16 residues. V lost 3 bases and J lost 0; bases outside the gene matches: 7. Here the CDR3 DNA reads TGTGCCAGCAGCTCCACCGGGACTAGCCTCTCCTACGAGCAGTACTTC. Its translation is CASSSTGTSLSYEQYF. Complete variable domain (other parts from reference TRBV5-5 and TRBJ2-7): DAGVTQSPTHLIKTRGQQVTLRCSPISGHKSVSWYQQVLGQGPQFIFQYYEKEERGRGNFPDRFSARQFPNYSSELNVNALLLGDSALYLCASSSTGTSLSYEQYFGPGTRLTVT.

This clone was seen only a few times. The rearrangement links TRBV28 to TRBJ1-6; D perhaps matches TRBD1 (6 bases). The V and J ends lost 7 bases and 7 bases respectively, with 20 bases between them. The CDR3 totals 16 residues. Germline V gives CDR1 MDHEN, CDR2 SYDVKM. CDR3 DNA: TGTGCCAGCATAAGTCCAGGGGCGCCGGAAAATTCACCCCTCCACTTT. Translation gives CASISPGAPENSPLHF.

The CDR3 DNA reads TGTGCCAGCAGCCAAGACGCGGCGGTGCACTATAGAGGTACAGATACGCAGTATTTT. Protein sequence: CASSQDAAVHYRGTDTQYF. The rearrangement links TRBV14 to TRBJ2-3; D is ambiguous. The germline V and J ends were trimmed by 0 bases and 3 bases, with 22 bases remaining between them. This CDR3 spans 19 amino acids. Per the germline V gene, CDR1 is SGHDN and CDR2 is FVKESK.

The genes are TRBV19 and TRBJ1-6; TRBD1 might be the D (5 bases). V was pared by 7 bases and J by 7 bases, with 23 bases between. The CDR3 has 17 residues. CDR1 LNHDA and CDR2 SQIVND come from the germline V gene (reference sequence). The CDR3 loop is CASTLNLGQGINSPLHF. Here the CDR3 DNA reads TGTGCCAGTACTCTCAACCTCGGGCAGGGTATCAATTCACCCCTCCACTTT.

J is TRBJ2-2 and V is TRBV10-2; 8 bases line up with TRBD1. From germline, CDR1 is WSHSY and CDR2 SAAADI. The CDR3 has 13 residues. J gave up 6 bases and V 9 bases, and 6 bases lay outside the gene matches. DNA for the CDR3: TGCGCCAGTCGAGGACAGGGCCCCGGGGAGCTGTTTTTT. It yields the protein CASRGQGPGELFF.

CDR3 DNA sequence: TGTGCCAGCAGTTTATCGGGACAGAGAAGCTCCTACGAGCAGTACTTC. Translating gives CASSLSGQRSSYEQYF. The chain uses TRBV28 and TRBJ2-7, with 7 bases identical to TRBD1. The CDR3 is made up of 16 amino acids. V lost 1 base and J lost 0; bases outside the gene matches: 6. Per the germline V gene, CDR1 is MDHEN and CDR2 is SYDVKM. Full variable domain (outside the CDR3, taken from reference TRBV28 and TRBJ2-7): DVKVTQSSRYLVKRTGEKVFLECVQDMDHENMFWYRQDPGLGLRLIYFSYDVKMKEKGDIPEGYSVSREKKERFSLILESASTNQTSMYLCASSLSGQRSSYEQYFGPGTRLTVT.

This chain joins TRBV18 and TRBJ2-1; D possibly corresponds to TRBD1 (6 bases). This CDR3 has 14 residues. Germline CDR1 is KGHSH and CDR2 is LQKENI. V was trimmed by 4 bases and J by 5 bases, leaving 12 bases between them. CDR3 nucleotide sequence: TGTGCCAGCTCACAGAGGACAGTCAACAATGAGCAGTTCTTC. This sequence encodes CASSQRTVNNEQFF.

This chain uses TRBV3-1 (or the pseudogene TRBV3-2) with TRBJ2-3; D gene uncertain. CDR3 length equals 13 residues. Germline V gene lookup returns CDR1 LGHDT and CDR2 YNNKEL (reference sequence). V lost 4 bases and J lost 6, with 11 bases in between. CDR3 DNA sequence: TGTGCCAGCAGCCCCCCAGTATCCGATACGCAGTATTTT. Amino acids: CASSPPVSDTQYF.

This chain links TRBV6-1 with TRBJ2-5; TRBD1 agrees at 7 bases. The CDR3 spans 14 residues. Looked up from germline, CDR1 is MNHNS and CDR2 is SASEGT. J was trimmed by 1 base and V by 5 bases; bases with no gene match: 4. The CDR3 sequence is CASSRTGTQETQYF. The CDR3 nucleotides are TGTGCCAGCAGTCGGACAGGAACCCAAGAGACCCAGTACTTC.

In DNA form, the CDR3 reads TGTGCCAGCAGACAAGACAGGGGGCTTAACTATGGCTACACCTTC. Translating gives CASRQDRGLNYGYTF. V gene TRBV5-6 combines with J gene TRBJ1-2; TRBD1 matches 10 bases. The CDR3 consists of 15 residues. Germline V gene data show CDR1 as SGHDT and CDR2 as YYEEEE. V lost 5 bases to trimming and J lost 1 base; unmatched junction nucleotides: 5.

This clone was observed a single time. The rearrangement links TRBV6-1 to TRBJ2-5; TRBD2 agrees at 14 bases. The CDR3 sequence is 18 residues long. Losses at the gene ends were 4 bases for V and 4 bases for J; bases not matched to a gene: 11. Germline values: CDR1 MNHNS, CDR2 SASEGT. Written as DNA, the CDR3 is TGTGCCAGCAGTGCAAGACTAGCGGGGGGGATGGGTGCAGAGACCCAGTACTTC. Protein sequence: CASSARLAGGMGAETQYF.